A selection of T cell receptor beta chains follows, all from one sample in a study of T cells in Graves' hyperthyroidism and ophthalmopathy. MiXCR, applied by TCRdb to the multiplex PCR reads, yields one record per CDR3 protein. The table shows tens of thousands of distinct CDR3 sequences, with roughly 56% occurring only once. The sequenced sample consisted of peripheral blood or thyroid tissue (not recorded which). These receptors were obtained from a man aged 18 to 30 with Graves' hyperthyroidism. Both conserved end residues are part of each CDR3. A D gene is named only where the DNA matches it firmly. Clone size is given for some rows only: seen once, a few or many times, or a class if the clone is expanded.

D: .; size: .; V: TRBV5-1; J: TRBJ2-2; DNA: TGCGCCAGCGGGAACACGGCCGGGGAGCTGTTTTTT; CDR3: CASGNTAGELFF
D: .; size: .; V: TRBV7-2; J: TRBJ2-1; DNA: TGTGCAAGCCGGGCGAGCTCCTACAATGGGCAGTTCTTC; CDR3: CASRASSYNGQFF
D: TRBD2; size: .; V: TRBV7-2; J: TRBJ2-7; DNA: TGTGCCAGCAGCTTAGTGCGGGGGGGCGACTACGAGCGGTACTTC; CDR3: CASSLVRGGDYERYF
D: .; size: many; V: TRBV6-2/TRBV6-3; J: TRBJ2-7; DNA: TGTGCCAGCAGTTACTCGCGCCAAGGGTCTCCAAACTTC; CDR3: CASSYSRQGSPNF
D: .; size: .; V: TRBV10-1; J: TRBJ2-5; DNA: TGCGCCAGCAGCAGCGGGGCAGGGGGAGAGACCCAGTACTTC; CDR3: CASSSGAGGETQYF
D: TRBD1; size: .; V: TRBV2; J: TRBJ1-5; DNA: TGTGCCAGCAGTACACCGGCAGGGTCAGGGGGAACCAATCAGCCCCAGCATTTT; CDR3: CASSTPAGSGGTNQPQHF
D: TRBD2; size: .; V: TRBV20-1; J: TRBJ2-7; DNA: TGCAGTGCTAGGACGGGAGTAGCGGGGGCCTACGAGCAGTACTTC; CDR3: CSARTGVAGAYEQYF
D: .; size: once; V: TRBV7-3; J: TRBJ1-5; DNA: TGTGCCAGCAGCCCAGAGTCCCCGGGCCCCCATCAGCCCCAGCATTTT; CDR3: CASSPESPGPHQPQHF
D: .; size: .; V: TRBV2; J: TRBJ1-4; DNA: TGTGCCAGCAGCATTGCCAGGAACCCTAATGAAAAACTGTTTTTT; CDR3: CASSIARNPNEKLFF
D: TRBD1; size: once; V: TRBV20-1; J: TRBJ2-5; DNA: TGCAGTGCTAGAGATTTCGGGACAGGGGATGGAGAGACCCAGTACTTC; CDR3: CSARDFGTGDGETQYF
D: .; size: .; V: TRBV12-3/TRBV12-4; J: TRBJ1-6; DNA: TGTGCCAGCAGTTTAGGGCGACATTCACCCCTCCACTTT; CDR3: CASSLGRHSPLHF
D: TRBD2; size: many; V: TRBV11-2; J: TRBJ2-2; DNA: TGTGCCAGCAGCTCCCGACTAGCTTACACCGGGGAGCTGTTTTTT; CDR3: CASSSRLAYTGELFF
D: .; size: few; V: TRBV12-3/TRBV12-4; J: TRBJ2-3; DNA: TGTGCCAGCAGCCAAGCTAGCGTCGTCACAGATACGCAGTATTTT; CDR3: CASSQASVVTDTQYF
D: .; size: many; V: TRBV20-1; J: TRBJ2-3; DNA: TGCAGTGCTAGAGATAGTTCATGGCGTACAGATACGCAGTATTTT; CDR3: CSARDSSWRTDTQYF
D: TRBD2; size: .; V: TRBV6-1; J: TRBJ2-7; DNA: TGTGCCAGCAGGGGAGGGTCCTCCTACGAGCAGTACTTC; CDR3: CASRGGSSYEQYF
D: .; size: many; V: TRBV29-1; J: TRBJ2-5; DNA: TGCAGCGTTGACGCGGGGACCCAAGAGACCCAGTACTTC; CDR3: CSVDAGTQETQYF
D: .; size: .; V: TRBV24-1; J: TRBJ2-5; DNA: TGTGCCACCAGTGGAACGCAAGAGACCCAGTACTTC; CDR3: CATSGTQETQYF
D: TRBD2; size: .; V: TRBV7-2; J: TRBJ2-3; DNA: TGTGCCAGCAGTTTGTCCGGAAGAGCGGGGGGGGCAGCAGATACGCAGTATTTT; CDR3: CASSLSGRAGGAADTQYF
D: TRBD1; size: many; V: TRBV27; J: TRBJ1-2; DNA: TGTGCCAGCAAGAGACGACAGGGCACTAACTATGGCTACACCTTC; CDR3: CASKRRQGTNYGYTF
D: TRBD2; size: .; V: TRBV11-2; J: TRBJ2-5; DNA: TGTGCCAGCAGCTTAGGCGGGGGATGGGGACAAGAGACCCAGTACTTC; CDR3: CASSLGGGWGQETQYF
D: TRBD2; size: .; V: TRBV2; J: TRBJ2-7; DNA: TGTGCCAGCAGTGTTGTAGCGGGAGCCTACGAGCAGTACTTC; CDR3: CASSVVAGAYEQYF
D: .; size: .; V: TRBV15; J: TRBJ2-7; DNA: TGTGCCACCAGCTGGGCCTGGTACGAGCAGTACTTC; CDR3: CATSWAWYEQYF
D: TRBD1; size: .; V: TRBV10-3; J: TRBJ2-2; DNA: TGTGCCATCAGTGAGTCTAGGACAGGGAACACCGGGGAGCTGTTTTTT; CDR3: CAISESRTGNTGELFF
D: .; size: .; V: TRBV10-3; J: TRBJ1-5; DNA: TGTGCCATCAGTGAGTCGACAGATAGCAATCAGCCCCAGCATTTT; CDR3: CAISESTDSNQPQHF
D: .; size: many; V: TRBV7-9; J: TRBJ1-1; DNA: TGTGCCAGCAGCTTAGGAGCCGGGTTGGAAGCTTTCTTT; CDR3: CASSLGAGLEAFF
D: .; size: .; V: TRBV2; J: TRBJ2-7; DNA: TGTGCCAGCGGGTCGGGGGTTGCATCCTACGAGCAGTACTTC; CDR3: CASGSGVASYEQYF
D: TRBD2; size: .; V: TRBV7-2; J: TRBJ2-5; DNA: TGTGCCAGCAGCTTACCAGCGGGGGGGCAGGAGACCCAGTACTTC; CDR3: CASSLPAGGQETQYF
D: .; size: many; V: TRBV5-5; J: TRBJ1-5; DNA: TGTGCCAGCAGCGGAGTGGGGCAGGATCAGCCCCAGCATTTT; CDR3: CASSGVGQDQPQHF
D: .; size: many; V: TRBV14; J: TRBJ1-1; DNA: TGTGCCAGCAGCCTCGCAGCTCATGCTGAAGCTTTCTTT; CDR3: CASSLAAHAEAFF
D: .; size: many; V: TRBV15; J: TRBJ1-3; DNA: TGTGCCACCAGCAGACCAGGGTCGGGAAACACCATATATTTT; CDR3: CATSRPGSGNTIYF
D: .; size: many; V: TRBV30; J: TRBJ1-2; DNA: TGTGCAAGGGGGGGCTACACCTTC; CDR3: CARGGYTF
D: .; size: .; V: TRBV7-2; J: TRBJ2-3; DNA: TGTGCCAGCAGCCTTCGAGCAGGGAGAACAGATACGCAGTATTTT; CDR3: CASSLRAGRTDTQYF
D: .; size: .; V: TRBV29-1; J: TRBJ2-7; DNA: TGCAGCTCCTACGAGCAGTACTTC; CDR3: CSSYEQYF
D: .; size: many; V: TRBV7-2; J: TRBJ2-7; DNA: TGTGCCAGCAGCCCGGTCCAACGGGGCGAGCAGTACTTC; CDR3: CASSPVQRGEQYF
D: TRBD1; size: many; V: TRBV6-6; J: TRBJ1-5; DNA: TGTGCCAGCAGTACCGGGACAGCCCCCCATAGCAATCAGCCCCAGCATTTT; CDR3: CASSTGTAPHSNQPQHF
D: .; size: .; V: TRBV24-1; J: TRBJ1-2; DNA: TGTGCCACCAGCTCTCCCGTTTCGGCTGGCTACACCTTC; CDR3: CATSSPVSAGYTF
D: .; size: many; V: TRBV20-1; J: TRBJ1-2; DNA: TGCAGTGCCCCCGGACAGCCCGTAGGCTATGGCTACACCTTC; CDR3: CSAPGQPVGYGYTF
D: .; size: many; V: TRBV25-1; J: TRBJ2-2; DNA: TGTGCCAGCAGTGAATCTGATGGGAGACGTAACACCGGGGAGCTGTTTTTT; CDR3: CASSESDGRRNTGELFF
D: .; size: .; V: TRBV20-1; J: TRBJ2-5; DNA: TGCAGTGCGTCCTGGAGCGCGATGGAGACCCAGTACTTC; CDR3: CSASWSAMETQYF
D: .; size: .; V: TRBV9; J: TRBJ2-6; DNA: TGTGCCAGCAGCTCTGGACAGCCGAACACTGAAGCTTTC; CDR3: CASSSGQPNTEAF
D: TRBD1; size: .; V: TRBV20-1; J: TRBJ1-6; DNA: TGCAGTGCCAGCACCATACAGGGGATGCATTCACCCCTCCACTTT; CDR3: CSASTIQGMHSPLHF
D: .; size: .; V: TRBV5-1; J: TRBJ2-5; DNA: TGCGCCAGCAGCTTGGGGACTAAGTCTATGGAGACCCAGTACTTC; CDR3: CASSLGTKSMETQYF
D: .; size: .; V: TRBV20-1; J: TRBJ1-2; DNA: TGCAGTGCTACGGACAGAGTGCTCTATGGCTACACCTTC; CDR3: CSATDRVLYGYTF
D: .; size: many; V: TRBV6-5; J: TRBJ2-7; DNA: TGTGCCAGCAGAACCACCGGGAACGGACGCTACGAGCAGTACTTC; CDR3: CASRTTGNGRYEQYF
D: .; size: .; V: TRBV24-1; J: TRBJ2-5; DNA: TGTGCCACCAGTGATTATCAAGAGACCCAGTACTTC; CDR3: CATSDYQETQYF
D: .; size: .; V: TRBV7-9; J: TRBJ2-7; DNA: TGTGCCAGCAGCTTAACTCATTCCTACGAGCAGTACTTC; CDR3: CASSLTHSYEQYF
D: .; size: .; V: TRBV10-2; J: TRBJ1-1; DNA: TGCGCCAGCAGTGTTACAGGGACTACTGAAGCTTCCTTT; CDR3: CASSVTGTTEASF
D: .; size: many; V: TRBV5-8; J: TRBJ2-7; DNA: TGTGCCAGCAGGCACAGGGCTACGGGATCCTACGAGCAGTACTTC; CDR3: CASRHRATGSYEQYF
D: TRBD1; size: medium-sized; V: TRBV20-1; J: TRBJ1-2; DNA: TGCAGTGCTCGAGGGGGCAACTATGGCTACACCTTC; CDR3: CSARGGNYGYTF
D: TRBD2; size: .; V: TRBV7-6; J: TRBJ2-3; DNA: TGTGCCAGCAGCTTAGTGGGGCGGGGGGGCCTCAATACGCAGTATTTT; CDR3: CASSLVGRGGLNTQYF
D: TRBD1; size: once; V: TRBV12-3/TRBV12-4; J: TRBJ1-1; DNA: TGTGCCAGCAGCCGGACAGGGGGCTACGACACTGAAGCTTTCTTT; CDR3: CASSRTGGYDTEAFF
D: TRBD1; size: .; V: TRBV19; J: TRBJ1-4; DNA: TGTGCCAGTAGTATGGGAGGGACAGGGGCTGAAAAACTGTTTTTT; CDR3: CASSMGGTGAEKLFF
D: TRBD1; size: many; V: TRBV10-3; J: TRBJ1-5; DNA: TGTGCCATCAGTTTGACAGGGAGTAGCAATCAGCCCCAGCATTTT; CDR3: CAISLTGSSNQPQHF
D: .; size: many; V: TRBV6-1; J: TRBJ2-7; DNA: TGTGCCAGCAGTCCGGCAGGGCCTTACGAGCAGTACTTC; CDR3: CASSPAGPYEQYF
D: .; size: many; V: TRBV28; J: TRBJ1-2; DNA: TGTGCCAGCAGTCTCCTAGGGGACCTCGGCTACACCTTC; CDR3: CASSLLGDLGYTF
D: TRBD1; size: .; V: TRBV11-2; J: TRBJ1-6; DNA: TGTGCCAGCAGGTCCCCGGGACAGGGGACACCCCTCCACTTT; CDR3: CASRSPGQGTPLHF
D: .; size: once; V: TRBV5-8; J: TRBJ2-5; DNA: TGCGCCAGCAGCTTGGAGGGGGCTTGGGAGACCCAGTACTTC; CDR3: CASSLEGAWETQYF
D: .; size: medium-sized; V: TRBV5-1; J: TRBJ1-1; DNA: TGCGCCAGCAGCCCGCAGGGTCATGGGGCTTTCTTT; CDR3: CASSPQGHGAFF
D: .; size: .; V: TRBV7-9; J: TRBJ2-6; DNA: TGTGCCAGCAATAAGGGGTACGACTCTGGGGCCAACGTCCTGACTTTC; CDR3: CASNKGYDSGANVLTF
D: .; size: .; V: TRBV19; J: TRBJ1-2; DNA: TGTGCCAGTAGTAATGGAGGGAACTATGGCTACACCTTC; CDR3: CASSNGGNYGYTF